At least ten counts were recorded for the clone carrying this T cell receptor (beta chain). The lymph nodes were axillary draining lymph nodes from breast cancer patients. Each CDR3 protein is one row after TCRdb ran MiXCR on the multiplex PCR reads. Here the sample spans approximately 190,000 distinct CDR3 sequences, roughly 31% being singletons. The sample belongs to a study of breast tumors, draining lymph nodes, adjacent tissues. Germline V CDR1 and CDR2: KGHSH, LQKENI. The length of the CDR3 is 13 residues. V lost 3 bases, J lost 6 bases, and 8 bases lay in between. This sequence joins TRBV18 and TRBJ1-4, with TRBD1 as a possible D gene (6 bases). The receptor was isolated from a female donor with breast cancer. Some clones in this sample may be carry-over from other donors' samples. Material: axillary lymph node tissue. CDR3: CASSPYRDEKLFF. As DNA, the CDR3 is TGTGCCAGCTCACCCTACAGGGATGAAAAACTGTTTTTT.